This T cell receptor (beta chain) was identified during a study of OX40 agonist ivuxolimab in advanced cancers. For the study at large: Ivuxolimab, an antibody acting as an agonist of OX40 (CD134), was used to treat patients. Patients enrolled in dose escalation were diagnosed with hepatocellular carcinoma, melanoma, renal cell or head and neck cancer. Allowance was made for prior anti-PD-1, anti-PD-L1 or anti-CTLA-4 therapy, and around 44% had some. Study findings and constraints: Low normalized T-cell clonal expansion was additionally recorded for some nonresponders.

The data were produced by immunoSEQ multiplex PCR, yet TCRdb's version contains in-frame clones alone and is incomplete. The table includes about 50,000 clones, around 90% detected once. Notes on this clone: Its antigen is currently unknown.

The specimen comprised CD4+ or CD8+ T cells sorted from blood, sampled in a trial of the OX40 agonist ivuxolimab. This clonotype originated in an adult with an advanced solid tumor such as melanoma, head and neck, liver or kidney cancer.

CDR3 nucleotide sequence: TGTGCCAGCAGTTTATCCCCTAGCGGGCCTCATACTAGCACAGATACGCAGTATTTT. Translated, it gives CASSLSPSGPHTSTDTQYF. The gene calls are TRBV27 and TRBJ2-3, with TRBD2 identical over 8 bases. The germline gives CDR1 MNHEY, CDR2 SMNVEV (reference sequence). The V segment lost 0 bases and the J segment 0 bases; nucleotides outside the gene matches: 11. There are 19 residues in the CDR3.